The clone carrying this T cell receptor (beta chain) was counted a few times. This sample was taken from a study of early T cells in non-severe SARS-CoV-2 infection. The V gene's germline CDR1 is SGHRS and CDR2 YFSETQ. The CDR3 runs to 12 residues. The V gene lost 0 bases and the J gene lost 6 bases, with 5 bases spanning the gap. TCRdb re-derived calls from the 5' RACE reads in MiXCR, one entry per CDR3 protein. The sample includes 100,000 to 150,000 distinct CDR3 sequences, about 15% of them seen just once. The source is an adult who was a healthcare worker with PCR-confirmed SARS-CoV-2 infection or an uninfected control (not recorded which). The chain uses TRBV5-1 and TRBJ2-3; D uncertain. The sample taken for sequencing was whole blood. CDR3 sequence: CASSLGWDTQYF. In DNA form, the CDR3 reads TGCGCCAGCAGCTTGGGTTGGGATACGCAGTATTTT.